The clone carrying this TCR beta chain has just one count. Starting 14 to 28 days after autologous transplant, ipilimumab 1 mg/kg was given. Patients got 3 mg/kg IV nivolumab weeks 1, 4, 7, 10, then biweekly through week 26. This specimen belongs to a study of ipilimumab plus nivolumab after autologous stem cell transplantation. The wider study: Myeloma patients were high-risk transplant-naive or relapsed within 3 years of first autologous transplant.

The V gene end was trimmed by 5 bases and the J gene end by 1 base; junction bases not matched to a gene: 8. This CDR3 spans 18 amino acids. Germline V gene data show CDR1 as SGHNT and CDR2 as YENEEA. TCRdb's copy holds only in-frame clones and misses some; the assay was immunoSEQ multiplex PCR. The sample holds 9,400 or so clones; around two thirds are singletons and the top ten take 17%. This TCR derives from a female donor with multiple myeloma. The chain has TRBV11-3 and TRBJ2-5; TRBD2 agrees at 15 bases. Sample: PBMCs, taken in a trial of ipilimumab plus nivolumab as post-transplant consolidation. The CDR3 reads CASSHGLAGGGIQETQYF. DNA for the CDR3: TGTGCCAGCAGCCATGGACTAGCGGGAGGGGGGATCCAAGAGACCCAGTACTTC.